Listed below are T cell receptor beta chains from one sample, sequenced in a study of T cell responses to AZD1222 COVID-19 vaccine. Data came from immunoSEQ multiplex PCR; TCRdb stores just in-frame clones and leaves some out. Found here are about 130,000 clones, nearly 90% of them singletons; the top ten hold over 8%. The sample consisted of peripheral blood, taken 28 days after the second AZD1222 dose. These receptors came from an adult who received the AZD1222 COVID-19 vaccine. The CDR3 runs from the conserved cysteine through the conserved F or W. The D gene is left open where the match is weak. A row's size may be missing; if present it is once, few, many or a size class.

-	-	TRBV6-2/TRBV6-3	TRBJ2-1	TGTGCCAGCAGTTACCCGCAGAGTTACAATGAGCAGTTCTTC	CASSYPQSYNEQFF
-	TRBD2	TRBV27	TRBJ2-3	TGTGCCAGCACTAAACACGGGGTTAGCGGGGATACGCAGTATTTT	CASTKHGVSGDTQYF
-	-	TRBV19	TRBJ1-1	TGTGCCAGTAGTATGGAGGGGGGGTACACTGAAGCTTTCTTT	CASSMEGGYTEAFF
-	TRBD2	TRBV28	TRBJ2-1	TGTGCCAGCAGCTCCGGACTAGGGGCTTACAATGAGCAGTTCTTC	CASSSGLGAYNEQFF
-	-	TRBV5-4	TRBJ1-2	TGTGCCAGCACGATCGGGGGCGTCGGCTATGGCTACACCTTC	CASTIGGVGYGYTF
once	TRBD1	TRBV5-8	TRBJ2-5	TGTGCCAGCAGCTTGGGGACAGGGGGTGAGACCCAGTACTTC	CASSLGTGGETQYF
-	TRBD1	TRBV3-1/TRBV3-2	TRBJ2-3	TGTGCCAGCAGCCAGGGACAGGGGGCAGATACGCAGTATTTT	CASSQGQGADTQYF
-	-	TRBV9	TRBJ2-1	TGTGCCAGCAGCGCACCCCCGGGCGAGCGGAGGTACAATGAGCAGTTCTTC	CASSAPPGERRYNEQFF
-	TRBD1	TRBV29-1	TRBJ1-2	TGCAGCGCTGGGACAGGGAAAGGGTATGGCTACACCTTC	CSAGTGKGYGYTF
-	-	TRBV5-1	TRBJ2-7	TGCGCCAGCAATTCCCTCTCCGGGGCGTACGAGCAGTACTTC	CASNSLSGAYEQYF
-	-	TRBV5-1	TRBJ1-6	TGCGCCAGCAGCTTGGTGACGGCTCATCGTGTTGGGGAGTCACCCCTCCACTTT	CASSLVTAHRVGESPLHF
-	-	TRBV7-2	TRBJ2-5	TGTGCCAGCAGCTTAATGGCAGACCCAGAGACCCAGTACTTC	CASSLMADPETQYF
-	TRBD1	TRBV15	TRBJ1-1	TGTGCCACCAGCAGAGATCCGGGACAGGGGGCGACTGAAGCTTTCTTT	CATSRDPGQGATEAFF
-	TRBD1	TRBV4-3	TRBJ1-2	TGCGCCAGCAGCCGTTTACAGGGGAGAAGCTATGGCTACACCTTC	CASSRLQGRSYGYTF
-	-	TRBV7-7	TRBJ2-5	TGTGCCAGCAGCTTTACCCAGACAGAGACCCAGTACTTC	CASSFTQTETQYF
-	TRBD1	TRBV7-2	TRBJ1-2	TGTGCCAGCAGCCTGCAGGGGGCGGGCTACACCTTC	CASSLQGAGYTF
-	-	TRBV12-3/TRBV12-4	TRBJ1-2	TGTGCCAGCGGGGGCAGGGGCCCCGGCTACACCTTC	CASGGRGPGYTF
-	-	TRBV5-4	TRBJ2-1	TGTGCCAGCAGCTTGGTCGGGAAAGCCTACAATGAGCAGTTCTTC	CASSLVGKAYNEQFF
once	TRBD1	TRBV19	TRBJ2-5	TGTGCCAGTAGTGGACAGGGGGGCAGTTATCAAGAGACCCAGTACTTC	CASSGQGGSYQETQYF
-	-	TRBV6-6	TRBJ2-3	TGTGCCAGCAGTTCGCTTGATACGCAGTATTTT	CASSSLDTQYF
-	-	TRBV11-2	TRBJ1-2	TGTGCCAGCAGCGCACACGTGAACTATGGCTACACCTTC	CASSAHVNYGYTF
-	TRBD1	TRBV19	TRBJ1-5	TGTGCCAGTAGCTTGACAGGGGGTCAGCCCCAGCATTTT	CASSLTGGQPQHF
-	-	TRBV7-2	TRBJ1-1	TGTGCCAGCAGCTCACCCGGGACTGCTGAAGCTTTCTTT	CASSSPGTAEAFF
-	-	TRBV29-1	TRBJ1-1	TGCAGCTCAACAGGCCTAGTGCAGTCGGCTGAAGCTTTCTTT	CSSTGLVQSAEAFF
-	-	TRBV10-1	TRBJ2-3	TGCGCCAGCAGTGACTCCAAAGGGGAGCCAGATACGCAGTATTTT	CASSDSKGEPDTQYF
-	TRBD1	TRBV3-1/TRBV3-2	TRBJ1-1	TGTGCCAGCAGCAGAGGACAGGGGCACACTGAAGCTTTCTTT	CASSRGQGHTEAFF